A single sample is the source of the 32 T cell receptor beta chains below, sequenced in a study of shared clonotypes between healthy human individuals. TCRdb's table, derived via immunoSEQ multiplex PCR, lists solely in-frame clones and lacks some. Of fewer than 650,000 clones listed, about 80% are singletons. Sequenced sample: PBMCs. All receptors come from a woman aged 40 to 55 in good health. Some clones in this sample may be carry-over from other donors' samples.

This chain connects TRBV28 to TRBJ2-5, with TRBD2 matching 9 bases. This CDR3 is 13 amino acids long. The V gene's germline CDR1 is MDHEN and CDR2 SYDVKM. The V and J ends lost 7 bases and 4 bases, in that order; junction bases with no gene match: 4. In DNA, the CDR3 is TGTGCCAGCACCCTACTAGCGGGAGAGACCCAGTACTTC. Translation: CASTLLAGETQYF.

This chain links TRBV15 with TRBJ2-3, with 8 positions matching TRBD2. V gave up 5 bases and J gave up 0 bases; unmatched junction bases: 4. The length of the CDR3 is 15 residues. Germline CDR1 is LNHNV and CDR2 is YYDKDF (reference sequence). CDR3 in amino acids: CATSVSGTSTDTQYF. The CDR3 DNA sequence: TGTGCCACCAGCGTTAGCGGGACTAGCACAGATACGCAGTATTTT. Using reference TRBV15 and TRBJ2-3 for the parts outside the CDR3, the full variable domain is DAMVIQNPRYQVTQFGKPVTLSCSQTLNHNVMYWYQQKSSQAPKLLFHYYDKDFNNEADTPDNFQSRRPNTSFCFLDIRSPGLGDTAMYLCATSVSGTSTDTQYFGPGTRLTVL.

J is TRBJ2-7 and V is TRBV11-2, with 14 positions matching TRBD2. The CDR3 is 16 amino acids. CDR1 SGHAT and CDR2 FQNNGV come from the germline V gene. Trimming took 3 bases from V and 6 from J; bases not matched to a gene: 7. The CDR3 DNA is TGTGCCAGCAGCTTCTCCCCGGGACTAGCGGGAGTCGAGCAGTACTTC. Translation gives CASSFSPGLAGVEQYF. Variable domain in full (rest from reference TRBV11-2 and TRBJ2-7): EAGVAQSPRYKIIEKRQSVAFWCNPISGHATLYWYQQILGQGPKLLIQFQNNGVVDDSQLPKDRFSAERLKGVDSTLKIQPAKLEDSAVYLCASSFSPGLAGVEQYFGPGTRLTVT.

The chain is built from TRBV28 and TRBJ1-1, with D maybe TRBD1 (6 bases). The ends were cut back, 2 bases at V and 3 bases at J, with 13 bases in the middle. Per the germline V gene, CDR1 is MDHEN and CDR2 is SYDVKM. The CDR3 extends over 15 amino acids. As DNA, the CDR3 is TGTGCCAGCAGTTTACTGGGGGGCCGGGACACTGAAGCTTTCTTT. It codes for CASSLLGGRDTEAFF.

V gene TRBV7-2 combines with J gene TRBJ2-1, with 7 bases identical to TRBD2. CDR1 is SGHTA, CDR2 FQGNSA, per germline. The J segment lost 4 bases and the V segment lost 2 bases, leaving 11 bases of the junction unmatched. The CDR3 runs to 17 residues. The CDR3 region has the DNA TGTGCCAGCAGCTTAAGGTCTAGCGGCCTTAAATACAATGAGCAGTTCTTC. The encoded protein is CASSLRSSGLKYNEQFF.

The J gene is TRBJ2-7, the V gene TRBV21-1; the D call TRBD2 from the table was never checked on the DNA. TRBV21-1 constitutes a pseudogene. The CDR3 spans 19 residues. The chain's CDR3 is CASRDKLPKLAGGTYEQYF. The CDR3 nucleotides are TGTGCCAGCAGAGACAAACTTCCGAAACTAGCGGGAGGAACCTACGAGCAGTACTTC.

The chain carries TRBV2 and TRBJ1-2; D remains ambiguous. Germline loops: CDR1 SNHLY, CDR2 FYNNEI. The CDR3 spans 13 residues. The V end lost 8 bases, the J end lost 4 bases, and 14 bases lay between the germline ends. The CDR3 here is CASFGRLIYGYTF. CDR3 bases: TGTGCCAGCTTTGGTAGACTAATCTATGGCTACACCTTC.

The chain employs TRBV19 and TRBJ2-2, with 7 bases fitting TRBD1. After removal of 6 bases from V and 6 bases from J, the junction contained 4 bases not matched to a gene. Germline CDR1 reads LNHDA; CDR2 reads SQIVND (reference sequence). This CDR3 has 13 amino acids. The CDR3 DNA sequence: TGTGCCAGTAGCTCGACAGGGTCCGGGGAGCTGTTTTTT. It is translated as CASSSTGSGELFF.

The chain couples TRBV7-8 to TRBJ2-3; D is undetermined. Per germline, CDR1 SGHVS and CDR2 FQNEAQ. Trimming shortened V by 2 bases and J by 0 bases, and 9 bases separated the two germline ends. This CDR3 spans 15 amino acids. For the CDR3, the DNA is TGTGCCAGCAGCTTAAACAGAGCTAGCACAGATACGCAGTATTTT. Its translation is CASSLNRASTDTQYF. Filled out from reference TRBV7-8 and TRBJ2-3, the complete variable domain reads GAGVSQSPRYKVAKRGQDVALRCDPISGHVSLFWYQQALGQGPEFLTYFQNEAQLDKSGLPSDRFFAERPEGSVSTLKIQRTQQEDSAVYLCASSLNRASTDTQYFGPGTRLTVL.

The chain links TRBV11-2 to TRBJ2-2; D might be TRBD1 or TRBD2, each matching 5 bases. The CDR3 is made up of 16 amino acids. V lost 3 bases and J lost 8, with 19 bases in between. In germline, CDR1 is SGHAT, CDR2 FQNNGV. DNA for the CDR3: TGTGCCAGCAGCTTTCCGGGACCCAGCACCAAAGGGGAGCTGTTTTTT. Amino acid sequence: CASSFPGPSTKGELFF.

The chain is built from TRBV28 and TRBJ2-1; D tentatively fits TRBD1 or TRBD2 (5 bases each). The CDR3 totals 13 residues. Germline CDR1 reads MDHEN; CDR2 reads SYDVKM. Trimming took 6 bases from V and 4 from J, leaving 10 bases between them. The CDR3 nucleotides are TGTGCCAGCAGCCCCGGGGCTTACAATGAGCAGTTCTTC. Residues: CASSPGAYNEQFF.

The rearrangement links TRBV7-9 to TRBJ1-5; no clear D gene. The CDR3 length is 12 residues. Between the trimmed V and J ends, which lost 5 bases and 7 bases, there was a span of 9 bases. Germline values: CDR1 SEHNR, CDR2 FQNEAQ (reference sequence). CDR3 bases: TGTGCCAGCAGCGTACTGGACCAGCCCCAGCATTTT. Its translation: CASSVLDQPQHF.

A few counts support this clone. The sample has other DNA sequences that encode this CDR3 too. The gene calls are TRBV30 and TRBJ1-1, with no clear D. Germline loops: CDR1 GTSNPN, CDR2 SVGIG (reference sequence). This CDR3 region has 14 residues. V lost 0 bases and J lost 3, with 11 bases in between. The CDR3 sequence is CAWSVSTGDTEAFF. The CDR3 DNA is TGTGCCTGGAGTGTAAGTACCGGGGACACTGAAGCTTTCTTT.

The chain uses TRBV7-2 and TRBJ1-2, with a weak D call TRBD1 (6 bases). Trimming left V 3 bases short and J 7 bases short, with 15 bases between. Germline V gene data show CDR1 as SGHTA and CDR2 as FQGNSA. The CDR3 runs to 14 residues. DNA of the CDR3: TGTGCCAGCAGCTTGAAGGGGGGGCTGGTTGGCTACACCTTC. This sequence encodes CASSLKGGLVGYTF.

The V gene is TRBV28, the J gene TRBJ1-2; D call uncertain. CDR3 length: 18 amino acids. The V and J ends lost 5 bases and 4 bases respectively, with 26 bases between them. Looked up from germline, CDR1 is MDHEN and CDR2 is SYDVKM. CDR3 in amino acids: CASSPPGRAEKVRYGYTF. CDR3 bases: TGTGCCAGCAGTCCCCCTGGTAGGGCCGAAAAAGTACGCTATGGCTACACCTTC.

This chain joins TRBV4-1 and TRBJ2-1, with 9 bases lining up with TRBD2. Trimming at V came to 1 base and at J to 3 bases, leaving 10 bases not matched to a gene. CDR3 length: 18 amino acids. Germline V gives CDR1 MGHRA, CDR2 YSYEKL. DNA of the CDR3: TGCGCCAGCAGCCAAGTTTTTTCCCGACTAGCGGACTACAATGAGCAGTTCTTC. The encoded protein is CASSQVFSRLADYNEQFF.

Here the CDR3 DNA reads TGTGCCAGCAGCCGGGAGGGCAGGAGTCAAGAGACCCAGTACTTC. Encoded protein: CASSREGRSQETQYF. The chain joins TRBV16 to TRBJ2-5; 7 bases map to TRBD2. With V trimmed by 4 bases and J by 2 bases, 7 bases remained unmatched. In germline, CDR1 is KGHSY, CDR2 FQNENV. This CDR3 is 15 amino acids long.

This clone has only a few counts. The chain links TRBV6-1 to TRBJ1-5; D gene unclear. CDR3 length: 15 amino acids. V lost 7 bases to trimming and J lost 0 bases, with 13 bases between them. Germline values: CDR1 MNHNS, CDR2 SASEGT. The CDR3 DNA reads TGTGCCAGCACTAGGACCCCTTATAGCAATCAGCCCCAGCATTTT. Residues: CASTRTPYSNQPQHF.

V is TRBV19 and J is TRBJ2-1; TRBD2 aligns across 8 bases. The CDR3 length is 15 residues. Germline CDR1 LNHDA, CDR2 SQIVND (reference sequence). J lost 8 bases, V lost 5 bases, and 11 bases had no gene match. The CDR3 DNA is TGTGCCAGTAGTCCCGGACTAGCAGGTCGCCATGAGCAGTTCTTC. It yields the protein CASSPGLAGRHEQFF.

Concerning this clone: Other DNA sequences from this sample encode an identical CDR3 as well. The gene calls are TRBV2 and TRBJ1-1; possibly TRBD1 for D (5 bases). Trimming pared 2 bases from V and 1 base from J, leaving 8 bases between. This CDR3 has 14 residues. Germline V CDR1 and CDR2: SNHLY, FYNNEI. CDR3 DNA sequence: TGTGCCAGCAGTGAACGGCAGGGGAACACTGAAGCTTTCTTT. It is translated as CASSERQGNTEAFF. The variable domain in full, completed from reference TRBV2 and TRBJ1-1, reads EPEVTQTPSHQVTQMGQEVILRCVPISNHLYFYWYRQILGQKVEFLVSFYNNEISEKSEIFDDQFSVERPDGSNFTLKIRSTKLEDSAMYFCASSERQGNTEAFFGQGTRLTVV.

To note about this clone: The identical CDR3 is also encoded by other nucleotide sequences in the sample. The rearrangement links TRBV7-2 to TRBJ2-7, with a weak D call TRBD2 (5 bases). Germline-derived CDR1 and CDR2 are SGHTA and FQGNSA. V was cut by 5 bases and J by 4 bases, with 6 bases left in between. This CDR3 spans 11 amino acids. CDR3 loop: CASSPGYEQYF. The CDR3 DNA is TGTGCCAGCAGCCCGGGGTACGAGCAGTACTTC.

The chain recombines TRBV6-5 with TRBJ1-1, with 7 bases aligning to TRBD1. Germline V gives CDR1 MNHEY, CDR2 SVGAGI. CDR3 length: 15 residues. With 5 bases clipped from V and 3 bases from J, the junction kept 9 bases outside the gene matches. The chain's CDR3 is CASSPLSQGYTEAFF. As DNA, the CDR3 is TGTGCCAGCAGTCCCCTCTCACAGGGGTACACTGAAGCTTTCTTT.

V gene TRBV6-4 combines with J gene TRBJ2-5; TRBD1 is a possible D gene (6 bases). CDR1 is MRHNA, CDR2 SNTAGT, per germline. This CDR3 spans 15 amino acids. V was clipped by 1 base and J by 5 bases, with 14 bases between them. The CDR3 DNA reads as TGTGCCAGCAGTGACTACAGGGTTAACGGGGAGACCCAGTACTTC. The encoded protein is CASSDYRVNGETQYF.

The V gene is TRBV5-4, the J gene TRBJ2-1; 8 bases are shared with TRBD2. The CDR3 loop spans 14 amino acids. Losses at the gene ends were 4 bases for V and 8 bases for J; bases not matched to a gene: 8. Germline values: CDR1 SGHNT, CDR2 YYREEE (reference sequence). CDR3: CASSPQAGEDEQFF. As DNA, the CDR3 is TGTGCCAGCAGCCCTCAAGCGGGAGAGGATGAGCAGTTCTTC.

The chain employs TRBV28 and TRBJ2-7, with TRBD2 as a possible D gene (6 bases). Germline CDR1 and CDR2: MDHEN and SYDVKM. The CDR3 spans 13 residues. V dropped 8 bases and J dropped 3 bases, with 14 bases sitting between them. The CDR3 loop reads CASAPGGNYEQYF. Here the CDR3 DNA reads TGTGCCAGCGCCCCGGGCGGGAACTACGAGCAGTACTTC.

The chain recombines TRBV5-1 with TRBJ2-2; D possibly corresponds to TRBD1 (6 bases). V was trimmed by 3 bases and J by 1 base, leaving 7 bases between them. Per germline, CDR1 SGHRS and CDR2 YFSETQ. This CDR3 region has 14 residues. In DNA form, the CDR3 reads TGCGCCAGCAGCTGGGGACAGAACACCGGGGAGCTGTTTTTT. Its protein product is CASSWGQNTGELFF.

Comments on this clone: Additional DNA sequences in this sample encode the identical CDR3. The chain employs TRBV5-1 and TRBJ2-5; TRBD2 aligns across 10 bases. The V gene's germline CDR1 is SGHRS and CDR2 YFSETQ. This CDR3 has 15 amino acids. The J segment lost 4 bases and the V segment lost 0 bases, leaving 3 bases of the junction unmatched. The CDR3 loop reads CASSLASGGGETQYF. The CDR3 DNA is TGCGCCAGCAGCTTGGCTAGCGGGGGTGGAGAGACCCAGTACTTC.

This rearrangement joins TRBV5-4 to TRBJ2-5; 10 bases are shared with TRBD2. V gave up 4 bases and J gave up 1 base; unmatched junction bases: 4. CDR1 is SGHNT and CDR2 is YYREEE in the germline V gene (reference sequence). The CDR3 has 15 amino acids. The CDR3: CASSATSGIQETQYF. For the CDR3, the DNA is TGTGCCAGCAGCGCCACTAGCGGGATCCAAGAGACCCAGTACTTC.

The table lists this clone with a count of one. This chain connects TRBV5-4 to TRBJ2-7; D is unclear. This CDR3 is built from 14 residues. Germline values: CDR1 SGHNT, CDR2 YYREEE (reference sequence). V was cut by 0 bases and J by 4 bases, with 11 bases left in between. The CDR3 region has the DNA TGTGCCAGCAGCTTGGGGCTAGTCGGGTACGAGCAGTACTTC. It encodes CASSLGLVGYEQYF.

To note about this clone: A read error may be the cause here, since a much bigger clone is one base away. Additional DNA sequences in this sample encode the identical CDR3. V and J are TRBV30 and TRBJ2-7, with a tentative D call TRBD1 (6 bases). V lost 0 bases, J lost 0 bases, and 9 bases lay in between. CDR1 and CDR2 (germline): GTSNPN, SVGIG (reference sequence). The CDR3 extends over 14 amino acids. The CDR3 reads CAWSVGGSSYEQYF. In DNA form, the CDR3 reads TGTGCCTGGAGTGTAGGGGGAAGCTCCTACGAGCAGTACTTC.

Turning to this clone: This likely came from a read error, as a far larger clone is one base away. The same CDR3 also results from other DNA sequences found in this sample. This chain joins TRBV7-2 and TRBJ2-5, with D unresolved. There are 13 residues in the CDR3. CDR1 is SGHTA, CDR2 FQGNSA, per germline. V was clipped by 5 bases and J by 2 bases, with 9 bases between them. The CDR3 DNA sequence: TGTGCCAGCAGCCTAGTACAGCAAGAGACCCAGTACTTC. Translation gives CASSLVQQETQYF.

This clone has only a few counts. This rearrangement joins TRBV19 to TRBJ1-1, with D perhaps TRBD1 (6 bases). V gave up 6 bases and J gave up 4 bases, with 12 bases separating them. The CDR3 is 13 residues long. Germline CDR1 LNHDA, CDR2 SQIVND (reference sequence). This CDR3 is CASRDSWVTEAFF. CDR3 DNA sequence: TGTGCCAGTAGGGACAGCTGGGTCACTGAAGCTTTCTTT.